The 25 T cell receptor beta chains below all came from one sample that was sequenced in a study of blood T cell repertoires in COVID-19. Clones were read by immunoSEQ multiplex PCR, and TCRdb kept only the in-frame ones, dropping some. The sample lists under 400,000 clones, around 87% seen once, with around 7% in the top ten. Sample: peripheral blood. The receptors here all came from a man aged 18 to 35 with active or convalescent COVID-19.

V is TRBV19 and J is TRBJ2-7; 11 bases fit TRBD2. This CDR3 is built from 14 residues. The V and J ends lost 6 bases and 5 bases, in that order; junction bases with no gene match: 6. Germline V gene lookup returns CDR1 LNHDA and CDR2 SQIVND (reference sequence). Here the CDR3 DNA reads TGTGCCAGTAGCCTACTAGCGGGAGTGGACGAGCAGTACTTC. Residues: CASSLLAGVDEQYF.

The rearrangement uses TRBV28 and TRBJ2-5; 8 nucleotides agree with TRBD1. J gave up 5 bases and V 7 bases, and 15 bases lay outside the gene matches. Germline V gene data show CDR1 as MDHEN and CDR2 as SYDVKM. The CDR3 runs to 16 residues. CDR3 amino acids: CASTNLGQAEGETQYF. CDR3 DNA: TGTGCCAGCACCAATTTGGGACAGGCGGAGGGGGAGACCCAGTACTTC.

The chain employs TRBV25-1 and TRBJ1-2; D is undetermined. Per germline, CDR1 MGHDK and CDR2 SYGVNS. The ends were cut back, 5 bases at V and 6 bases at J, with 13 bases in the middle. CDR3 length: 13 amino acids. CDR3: CASSPSGVHGYTF. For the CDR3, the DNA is TGTGCCAGCAGTCCGAGCGGGGTTCATGGCTACACCTTC.

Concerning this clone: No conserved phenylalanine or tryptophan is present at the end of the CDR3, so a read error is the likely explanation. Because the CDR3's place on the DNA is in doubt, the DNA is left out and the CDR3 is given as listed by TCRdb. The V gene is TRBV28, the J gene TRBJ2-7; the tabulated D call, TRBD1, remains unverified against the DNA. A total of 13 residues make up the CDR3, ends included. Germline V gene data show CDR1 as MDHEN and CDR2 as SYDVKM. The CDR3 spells CASSGTGFPVVAS.

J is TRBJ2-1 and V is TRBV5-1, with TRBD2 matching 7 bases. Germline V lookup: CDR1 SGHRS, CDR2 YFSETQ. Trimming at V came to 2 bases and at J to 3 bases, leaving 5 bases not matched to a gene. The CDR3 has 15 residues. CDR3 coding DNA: TGCGCCAGCAGCTTCCGGGACTACAACTACAATGAGCAGTTCTTC. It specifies CASSFRDYNYNEQFF.

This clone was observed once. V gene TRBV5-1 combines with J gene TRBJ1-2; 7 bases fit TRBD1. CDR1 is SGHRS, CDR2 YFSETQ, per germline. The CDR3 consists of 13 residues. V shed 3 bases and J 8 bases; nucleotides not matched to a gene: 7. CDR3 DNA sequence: TGCGCCAGCAGCTCACGACAGGGCGGAGGCTACACCTTC. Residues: CASSSRQGGGYTF.

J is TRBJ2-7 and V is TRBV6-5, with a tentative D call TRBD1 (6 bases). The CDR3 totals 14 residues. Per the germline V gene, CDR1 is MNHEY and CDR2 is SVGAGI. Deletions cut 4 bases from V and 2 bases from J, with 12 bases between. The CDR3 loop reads CASSWGHGTYEQYF. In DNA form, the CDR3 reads TGTGCCAGCAGTTGGGGACACGGAACCTACGAGCAGTACTTC.

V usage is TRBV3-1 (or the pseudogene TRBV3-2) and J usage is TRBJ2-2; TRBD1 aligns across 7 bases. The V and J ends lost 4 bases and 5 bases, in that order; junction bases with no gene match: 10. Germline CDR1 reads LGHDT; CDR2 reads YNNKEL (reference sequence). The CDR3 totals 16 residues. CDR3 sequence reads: CASSPAVDRRTGELFF. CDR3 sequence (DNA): TGTGCCAGCAGCCCTGCGGTGGACAGGCGGACCGGGGAGCTGTTTTTT.

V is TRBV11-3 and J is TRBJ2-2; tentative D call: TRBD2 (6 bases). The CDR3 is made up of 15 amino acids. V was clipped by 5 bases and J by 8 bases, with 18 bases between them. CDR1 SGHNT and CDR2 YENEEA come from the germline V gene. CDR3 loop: CASSLSVTSFGELFF. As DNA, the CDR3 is TGTGCCAGCAGCCTGTCCGTGACTAGTTTTGGGGAGCTGTTTTTT. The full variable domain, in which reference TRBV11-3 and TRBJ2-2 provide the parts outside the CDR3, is EAGVVQSPRYKIIEKKQPVAFWCNPISGHNTLYWYLQNLGQGPELLIRYENEEAVDDSQLPKDRFSAERLKGVDSTLKIQPAELGDSAVYLCASSLSVTSFGELFFGEGSRLTVL.

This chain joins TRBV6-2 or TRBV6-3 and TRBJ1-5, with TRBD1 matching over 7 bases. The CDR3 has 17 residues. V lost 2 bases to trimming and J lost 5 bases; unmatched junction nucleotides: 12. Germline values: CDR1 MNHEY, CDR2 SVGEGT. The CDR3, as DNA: TGTGCCAGCAGTTACGCGTTTAGCAGGGACAGAGATCAGCCCCAGCATTTT. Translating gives CASSYAFSRDRDQPQHF.

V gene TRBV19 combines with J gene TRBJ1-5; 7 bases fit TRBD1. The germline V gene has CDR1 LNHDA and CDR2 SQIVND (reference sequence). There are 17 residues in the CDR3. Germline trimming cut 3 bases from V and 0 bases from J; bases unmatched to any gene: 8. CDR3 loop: CASSMSRGRYSNQPQHF. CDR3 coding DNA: TGTGCCAGTAGTATGAGCAGGGGGAGATATAGCAATCAGCCCCAGCATTTT.

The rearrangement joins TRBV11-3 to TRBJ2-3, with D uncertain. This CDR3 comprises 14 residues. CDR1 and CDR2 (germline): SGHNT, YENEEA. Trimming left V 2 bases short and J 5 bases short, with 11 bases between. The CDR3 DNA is TGTGCCAGCAGCTTATTCAGAAAAGAAGATACGCAGTATTTT. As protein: CASSLFRKEDTQYF.

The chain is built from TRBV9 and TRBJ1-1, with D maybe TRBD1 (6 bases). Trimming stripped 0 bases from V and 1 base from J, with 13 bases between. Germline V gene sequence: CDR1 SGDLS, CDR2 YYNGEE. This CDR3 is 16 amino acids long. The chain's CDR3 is CASSVAPGQKNTEAFF. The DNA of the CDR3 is TGTGCCAGCAGCGTAGCTCCGGGACAAAAGAACACTGAAGCTTTCTTT.

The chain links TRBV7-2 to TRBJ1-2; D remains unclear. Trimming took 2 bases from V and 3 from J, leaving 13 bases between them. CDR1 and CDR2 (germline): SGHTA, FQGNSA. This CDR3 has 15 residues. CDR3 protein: CASSLNPRADYGYTF. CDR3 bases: TGTGCCAGCAGCTTAAACCCGAGGGCCGACTATGGCTACACCTTC.

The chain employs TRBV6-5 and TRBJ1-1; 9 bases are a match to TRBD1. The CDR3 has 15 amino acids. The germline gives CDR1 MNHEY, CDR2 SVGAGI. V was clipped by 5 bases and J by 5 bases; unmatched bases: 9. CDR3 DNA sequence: TGTGCCAGCAGTACCTACAGGGGGCGTCGTACTGAAGCTTTCTTT. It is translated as CASSTYRGRRTEAFF.

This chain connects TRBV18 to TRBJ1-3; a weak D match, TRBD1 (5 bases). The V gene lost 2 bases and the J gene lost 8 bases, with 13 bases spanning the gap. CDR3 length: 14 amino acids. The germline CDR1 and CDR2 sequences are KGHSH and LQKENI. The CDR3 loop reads CASSPFGGGDTIYF. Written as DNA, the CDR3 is TGTGCCAGCTCACCATTCGGGGGAGGAGACACCATATATTTT.

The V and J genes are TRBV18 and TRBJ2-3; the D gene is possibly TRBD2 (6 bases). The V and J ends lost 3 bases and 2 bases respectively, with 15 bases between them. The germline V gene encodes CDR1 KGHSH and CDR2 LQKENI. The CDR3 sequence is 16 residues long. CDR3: CASSPPSAGYTDTQYF. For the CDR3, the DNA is TGTGCCAGCTCACCCCCATCTGCGGGATACACAGATACGCAGTATTTT.

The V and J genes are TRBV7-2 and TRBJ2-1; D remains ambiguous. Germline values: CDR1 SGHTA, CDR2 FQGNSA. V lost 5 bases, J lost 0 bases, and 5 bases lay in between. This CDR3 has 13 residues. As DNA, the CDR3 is TGTGCCAGCAGCGTATTCTCCTACAATGAGCAGTTCTTC. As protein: CASSVFSYNEQFF.

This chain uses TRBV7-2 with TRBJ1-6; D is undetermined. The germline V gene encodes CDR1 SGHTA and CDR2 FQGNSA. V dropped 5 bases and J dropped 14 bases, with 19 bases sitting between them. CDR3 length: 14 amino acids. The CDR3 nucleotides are TGTGCCAGCAGCCCACGGCGGGGTGAAGTGGCCCTCCACTTT. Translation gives CASSPRRGEVALHF.

In nucleotides, the CDR3 is TGTGCCAGCAGTACGGGGGGGAGAGATGAAAAACTGTTTTTT. Translated: CASSTGGRDEKLFF. This chain links TRBV6-2 or TRBV6-3 with TRBJ1-4, with a possible D match to TRBD1 (5 bases). There are 14 residues in the CDR3. The V end lost 5 bases, the J end lost 6 bases, and 13 bases lay between the germline ends. Germline lookup yields CDR1 MNHEY and CDR2 SVGEGT.

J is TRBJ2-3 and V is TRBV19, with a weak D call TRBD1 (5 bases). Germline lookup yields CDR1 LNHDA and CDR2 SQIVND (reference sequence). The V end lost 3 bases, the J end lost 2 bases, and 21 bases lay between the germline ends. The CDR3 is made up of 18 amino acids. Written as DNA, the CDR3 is TGTGCCAGTAGTATGGTAGGGGCTATCTACCAACTCACAGATACGCAGTATTTT. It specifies CASSMVGAIYQLTDTQYF.

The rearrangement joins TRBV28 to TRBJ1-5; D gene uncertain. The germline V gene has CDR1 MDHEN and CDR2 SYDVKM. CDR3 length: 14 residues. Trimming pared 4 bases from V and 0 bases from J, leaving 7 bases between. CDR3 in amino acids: CASSWRASNQPQHF. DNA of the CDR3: TGTGCCAGCAGTTGGCGGGCTAGCAATCAGCCCCAGCATTTT.

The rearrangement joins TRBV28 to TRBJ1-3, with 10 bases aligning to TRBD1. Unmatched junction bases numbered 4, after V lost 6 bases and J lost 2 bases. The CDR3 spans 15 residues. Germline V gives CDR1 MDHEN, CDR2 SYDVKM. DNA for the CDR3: TGTGCCAGCAGCCCCGGGACAGGGGCTGGAAACACCATATATTTT. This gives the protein CASSPGTGAGNTIYF.

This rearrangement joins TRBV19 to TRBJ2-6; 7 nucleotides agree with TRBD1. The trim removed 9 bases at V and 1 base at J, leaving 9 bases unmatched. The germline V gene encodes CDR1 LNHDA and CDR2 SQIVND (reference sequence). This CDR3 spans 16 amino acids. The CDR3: CASQRTGASGANVLTF. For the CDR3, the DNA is TGTGCCAGCCAAAGAACAGGGGCGTCTGGGGCCAACGTCCTGACTTTC.

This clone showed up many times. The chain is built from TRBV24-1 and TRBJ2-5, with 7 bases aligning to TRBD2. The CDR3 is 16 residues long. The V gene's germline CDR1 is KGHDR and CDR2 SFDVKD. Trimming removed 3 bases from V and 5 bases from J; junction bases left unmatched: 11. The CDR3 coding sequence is TGTGCCACCAGTGATCGCCAGCGGGGATACGGGGAGACCCAGTACTTC. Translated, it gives CATSDRQRGYGETQYF.